This T cell receptor beta chain originates from a study of OX40 agonist ivuxolimab in advanced cancers. Germline V gene data show CDR1 as MDHEN and CDR2 as SYDVKM. The CDR3 covers 15 residues. The germline V and J ends were trimmed by 6 bases and 0 bases, with 14 bases remaining between them. Generated by immunoSEQ multiplex PCR, the TCRdb table keeps only in-frame clones and is missing some. The table records some 72,000 clones, about 91% of them present only once. Baseline, cycle 4 day 1, and cycle 7 day 1 were the blood sampling points. The sequence derives from an adult with an advanced solid tumor such as melanoma, head and neck, liver or kidney cancer. This sample comprised CD4+ or CD8+ T cells sorted from blood, obtained in a trial of the OX40 agonist ivuxolimab. The V call is TRBV28, the J call TRBJ1-1; no clear D. CDR3 DNA: TGTGCCAGCAGCTCCCCCGGACGGCTGAACACTGAAGCTTTCTTT. As protein: CASSSPGRLNTEAFF. Together with reference TRBV28 and TRBJ1-1, the CDR3 gives the full variable domain: DVKVTQSSRYLVKRTGEKVFLECVQDMDHENMFWYRQDPGLGLRLIYFSYDVKMKEKGDIPEGYSVSREKKERFSLILESASTNQTSMYLCASSSPGRLNTEAFFGQGTRLTVV.